This T cell receptor (beta chain) comes out of a study of Ad26.COV2.S vaccination and SARS-CoV-2 variants. Findings of the study overall: Using TCR breadth and depth analyses may have led to underestimated total T cell responses.

This sample's treatment: about 20 received Ad26.COV2.S at low or high dose, single or two shots; several received placebo; per-sample allocation not given. Material that was analyzed had been drawn on day 63 after the first vaccine or placebo injection. Donor was an adult aged 18-55 years in Boston. An Ad26 vector expressing Wuhan-strain SARS-CoV-2 spike constituted the vaccine. Clones were read by immunoSEQ multiplex PCR, and TCRdb kept only the in-frame ones, dropping some. The sample includes some 340,000 clones, around four fifths of them seen just once. Regarding this clone: Antigen unknown.

Germline V lookup: CDR1 SGHTA, CDR2 FQGNSA. The CDR3 contains 15 residues. The V end was cut by 5 bases, the J end by 4 bases, with 14 bases between. The starting material was peripheral blood, obtained in a trial of Ad26.COV2.S vaccine versus placebo. The source is a person aged 18-65 years who received the Ad26.COV2.S COVID-19 vaccine or a placebo. V usage is TRBV7-2 and J usage is TRBJ2-2, with D possibly being TRBD1 (6 bases). The CDR3 nucleotides read TGTGCCAGCAGCCCTCGGACAGCCTTCACCGGGGAGCTGTTTTTT. Its protein product is CASSPRTAFTGELFF.